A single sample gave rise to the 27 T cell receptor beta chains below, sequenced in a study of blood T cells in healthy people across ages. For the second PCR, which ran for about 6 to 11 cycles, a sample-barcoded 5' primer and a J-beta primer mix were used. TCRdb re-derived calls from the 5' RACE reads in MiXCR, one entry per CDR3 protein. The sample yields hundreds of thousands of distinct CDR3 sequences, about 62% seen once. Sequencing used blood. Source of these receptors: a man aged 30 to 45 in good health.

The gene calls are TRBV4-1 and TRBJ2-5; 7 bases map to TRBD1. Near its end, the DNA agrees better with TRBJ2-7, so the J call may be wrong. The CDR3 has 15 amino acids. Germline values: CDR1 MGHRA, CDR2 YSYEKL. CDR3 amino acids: CASSQAGTVVGEQYF. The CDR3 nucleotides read TGCGCCAGCAGCCAAGCGGGGACAGTCGTAGGCGAGCAGTACTTC.

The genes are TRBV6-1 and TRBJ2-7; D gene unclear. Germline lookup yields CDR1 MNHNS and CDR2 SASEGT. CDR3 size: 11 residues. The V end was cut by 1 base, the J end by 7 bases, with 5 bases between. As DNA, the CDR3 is TGTGCCAGCAGTGAAGGGCTTGAGCAGTACTTC. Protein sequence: CASSEGLEQYF.

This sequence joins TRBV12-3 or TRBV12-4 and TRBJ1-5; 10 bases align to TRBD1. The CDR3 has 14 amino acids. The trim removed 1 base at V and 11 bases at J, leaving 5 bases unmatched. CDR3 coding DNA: TGTGCCAGCAGTTTAGGGGCCGGACAGGGGGCCCAGCATTTT. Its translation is CASSLGAGQGAQHF.

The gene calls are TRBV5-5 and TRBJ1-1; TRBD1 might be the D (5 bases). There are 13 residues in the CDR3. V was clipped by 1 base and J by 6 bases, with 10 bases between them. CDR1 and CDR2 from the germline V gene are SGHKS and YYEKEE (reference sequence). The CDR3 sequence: CASSLSRDAEAFF. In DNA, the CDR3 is TGTGCCAGCAGCTTGTCCAGGGACGCTGAAGCTTTCTTT.

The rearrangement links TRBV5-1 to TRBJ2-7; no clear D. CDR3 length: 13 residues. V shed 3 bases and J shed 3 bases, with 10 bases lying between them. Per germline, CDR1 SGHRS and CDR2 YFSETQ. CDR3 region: CASSSRPSYEQYF. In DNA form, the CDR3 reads TGCGCCAGCAGCTCCAGGCCGAGCTACGAGCAGTACTTC.

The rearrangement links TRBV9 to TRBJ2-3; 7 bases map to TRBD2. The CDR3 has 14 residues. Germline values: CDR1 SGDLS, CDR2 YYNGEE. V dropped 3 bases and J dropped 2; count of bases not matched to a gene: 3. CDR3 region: CASSESGVTDTQYF. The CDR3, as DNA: TGTGCCAGCAGCGAAAGCGGGGTCACAGATACGCAGTATTTT.

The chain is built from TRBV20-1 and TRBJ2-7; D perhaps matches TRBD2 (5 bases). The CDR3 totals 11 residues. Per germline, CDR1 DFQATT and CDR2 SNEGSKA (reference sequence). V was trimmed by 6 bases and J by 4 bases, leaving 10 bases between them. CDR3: CSAARGYEQYF. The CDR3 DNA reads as TGCAGTGCCGCGAGAGGGTACGAGCAGTACTTC.

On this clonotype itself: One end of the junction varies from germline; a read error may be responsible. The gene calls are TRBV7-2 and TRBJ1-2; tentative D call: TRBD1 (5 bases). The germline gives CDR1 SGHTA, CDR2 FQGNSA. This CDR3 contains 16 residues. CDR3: CATRGFSILANYGHTF. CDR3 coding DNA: TGTGCCACCCGGGGGTTTTCCATACTTGCTAACTATGGCCACACCTTC.

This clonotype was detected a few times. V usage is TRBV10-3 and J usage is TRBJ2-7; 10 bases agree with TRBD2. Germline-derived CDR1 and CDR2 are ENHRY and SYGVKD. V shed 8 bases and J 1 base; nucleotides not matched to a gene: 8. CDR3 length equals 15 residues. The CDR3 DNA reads TGTGCCATCTCCAGCGGGAGGGCCGGGTCCTACGAGCAGTACTTC. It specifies CAISSGRAGSYEQYF.

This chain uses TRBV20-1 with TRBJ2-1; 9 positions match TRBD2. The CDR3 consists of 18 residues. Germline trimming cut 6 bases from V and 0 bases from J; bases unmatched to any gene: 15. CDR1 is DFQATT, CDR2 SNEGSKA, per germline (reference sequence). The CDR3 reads CSATSAASGTSSYNEQFF. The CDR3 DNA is TGCAGTGCAACCTCCGCGGCTAGCGGGACGAGCTCCTACAATGAGCAGTTCTTC.

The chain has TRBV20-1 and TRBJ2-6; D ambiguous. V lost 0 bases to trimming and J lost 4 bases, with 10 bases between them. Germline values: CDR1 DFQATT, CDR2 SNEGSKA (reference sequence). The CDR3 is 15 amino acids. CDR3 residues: CSARDPSSGANVLTF. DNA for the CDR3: TGCAGTGCTAGAGATCCAAGCTCCGGGGCCAACGTCCTGACTTTC.

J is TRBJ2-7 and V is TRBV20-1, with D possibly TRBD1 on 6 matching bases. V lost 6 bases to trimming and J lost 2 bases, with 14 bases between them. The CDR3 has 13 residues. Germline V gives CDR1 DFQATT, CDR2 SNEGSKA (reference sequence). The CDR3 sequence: CSATPGDTYEQYF. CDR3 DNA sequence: TGCAGTGCCACCCCTGGGGACACCTACGAGCAGTACTTC.

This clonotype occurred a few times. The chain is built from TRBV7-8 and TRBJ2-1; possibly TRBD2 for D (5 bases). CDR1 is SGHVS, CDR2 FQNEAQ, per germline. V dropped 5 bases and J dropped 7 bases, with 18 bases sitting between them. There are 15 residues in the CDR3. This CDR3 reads CASSTSPERVNEQFF. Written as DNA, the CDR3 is TGTGCCAGCAGCACCTCGCCAGAGAGGGTGAATGAGCAGTTCTTC.

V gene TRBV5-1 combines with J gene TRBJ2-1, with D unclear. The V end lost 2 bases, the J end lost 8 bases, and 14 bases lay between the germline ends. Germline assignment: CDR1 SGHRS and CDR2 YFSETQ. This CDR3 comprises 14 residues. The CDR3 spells CASSLSLAGDEQFF. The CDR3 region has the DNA TGCGCCAGCAGCTTATCCCTCGCAGGCGATGAGCAGTTCTTC.

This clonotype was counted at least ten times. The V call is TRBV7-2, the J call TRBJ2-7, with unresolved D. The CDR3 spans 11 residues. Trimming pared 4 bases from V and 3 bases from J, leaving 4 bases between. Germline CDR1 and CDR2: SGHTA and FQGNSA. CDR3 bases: TGTGCCAGCAGCTCCTACTACGAGCAGTACTTC. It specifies CASSSYYEQYF.

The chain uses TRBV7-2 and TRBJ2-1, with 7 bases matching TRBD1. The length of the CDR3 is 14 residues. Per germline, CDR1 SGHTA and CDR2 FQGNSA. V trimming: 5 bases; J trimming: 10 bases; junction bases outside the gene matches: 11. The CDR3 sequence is CASSTRQGTMEQFF. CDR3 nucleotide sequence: TGTGCCAGCAGCACGCGACAGGGAACAATGGAGCAGTTCTTC.

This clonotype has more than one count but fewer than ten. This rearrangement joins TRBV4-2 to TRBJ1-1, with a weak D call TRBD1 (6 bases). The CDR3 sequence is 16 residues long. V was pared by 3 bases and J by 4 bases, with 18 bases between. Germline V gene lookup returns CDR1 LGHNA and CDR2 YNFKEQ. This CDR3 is CASSQRGGYSITEAFF. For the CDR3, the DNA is TGTGCCAGCAGCCAGAGGGGGGGATACTCGATCACTGAAGCTTTCTTT.

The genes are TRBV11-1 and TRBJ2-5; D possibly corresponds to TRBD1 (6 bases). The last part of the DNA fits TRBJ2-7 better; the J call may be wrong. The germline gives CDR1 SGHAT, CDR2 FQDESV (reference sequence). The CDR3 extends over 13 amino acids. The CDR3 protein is CASSLPGQPEQYF. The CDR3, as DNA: TGTGCCAGCAGCCTACCGGGACAACCCGAGCAGTACTTC.

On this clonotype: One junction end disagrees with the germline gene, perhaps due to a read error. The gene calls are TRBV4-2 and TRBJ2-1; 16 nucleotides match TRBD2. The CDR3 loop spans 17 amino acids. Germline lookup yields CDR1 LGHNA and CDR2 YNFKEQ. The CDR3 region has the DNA TGTGCCGGCAGCCAAGATCCCGGGACTAGCGGGAGGGGAGAGCAGTTCTTC. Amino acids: CAGSQDPGTSGRGEQFF.

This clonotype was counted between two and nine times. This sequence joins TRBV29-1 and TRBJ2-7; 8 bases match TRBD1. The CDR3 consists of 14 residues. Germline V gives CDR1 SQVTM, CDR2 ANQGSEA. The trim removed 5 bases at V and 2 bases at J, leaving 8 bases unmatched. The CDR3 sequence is CSVTRGQVPYEQYF. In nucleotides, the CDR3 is TGCAGCGTTACCCGGGGACAGGTGCCCTACGAGCAGTACTTC.

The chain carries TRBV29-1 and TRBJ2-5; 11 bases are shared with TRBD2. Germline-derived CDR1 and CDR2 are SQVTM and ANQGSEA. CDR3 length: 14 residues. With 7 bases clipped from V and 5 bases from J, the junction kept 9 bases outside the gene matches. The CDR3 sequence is CSARLAGLGETQYF. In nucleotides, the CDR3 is TGCAGCGCAAGACTAGCGGGATTGGGGGAGACCCAGTACTTC.

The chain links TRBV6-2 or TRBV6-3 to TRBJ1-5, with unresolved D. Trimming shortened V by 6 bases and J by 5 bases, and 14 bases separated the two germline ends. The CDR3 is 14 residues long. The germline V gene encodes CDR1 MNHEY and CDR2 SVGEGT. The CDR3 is CASSNRVPHQPQHF. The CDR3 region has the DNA TGTGCCAGCAGCAACCGGGTGCCCCATCAGCCCCAGCATTTT.

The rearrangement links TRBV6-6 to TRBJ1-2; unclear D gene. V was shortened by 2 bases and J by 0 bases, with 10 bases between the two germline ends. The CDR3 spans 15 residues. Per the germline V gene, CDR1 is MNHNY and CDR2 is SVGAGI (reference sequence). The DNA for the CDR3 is TGTGCCAGCAGTTACCCGACGGGAGCTAACTATGGCTACACCTTC. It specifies CASSYPTGANYGYTF.

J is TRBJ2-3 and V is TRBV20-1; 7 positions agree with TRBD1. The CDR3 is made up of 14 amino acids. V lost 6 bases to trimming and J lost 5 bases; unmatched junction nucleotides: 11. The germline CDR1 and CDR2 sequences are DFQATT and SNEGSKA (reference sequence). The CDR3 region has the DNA TGCAGTGCCCCGGACAGGCTCCATCGAGATACGCAGTATTTT. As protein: CSAPDRLHRDTQYF.

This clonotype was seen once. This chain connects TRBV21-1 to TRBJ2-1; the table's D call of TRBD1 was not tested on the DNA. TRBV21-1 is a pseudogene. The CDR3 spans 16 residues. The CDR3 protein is CASSRSPGHACNEQFF. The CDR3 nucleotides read TGTGCCAGCAGCCGAAGCCCGGGACACGCGTGTAATGAGCAGTTCTTC.

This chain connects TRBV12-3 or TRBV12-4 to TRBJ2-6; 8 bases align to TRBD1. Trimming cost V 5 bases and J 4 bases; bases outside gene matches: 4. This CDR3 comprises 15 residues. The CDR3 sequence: CASSAQGVGANVLTF. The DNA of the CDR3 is TGTGCCAGCAGTGCACAGGGGGTAGGGGCCAACGTCCTGACTTTC.

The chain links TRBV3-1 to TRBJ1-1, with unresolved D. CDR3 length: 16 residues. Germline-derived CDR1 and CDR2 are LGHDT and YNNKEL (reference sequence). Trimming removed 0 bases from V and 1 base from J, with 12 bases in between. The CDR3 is CASSQDPGSTNTEAFF. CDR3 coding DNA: TGTGCCAGCAGCCAAGACCCTGGGTCCACGAACACTGAAGCTTTCTTT.